Below are 14 T cell receptor beta chains sequenced from a single sample in a study of blood T cell repertoires in COVID-19. TCRdb keeps only in-frame clones here, not all; method: immunoSEQ multiplex PCR. The sample has fewer than 250,000 clones; approximately 84% are singletons. The material sequenced was peripheral blood. The source is a woman between 50 and 59 years old with active or convalescent COVID-19.

This clone was picked up one time. This chain connects TRBV28 to TRBJ2-6; unclear D gene. Germline V gene sequence: CDR1 MDHEN, CDR2 SYDVKM. CDR3 length: 16 amino acids. V gave up 6 bases and J gave up 3 bases, with 15 bases separating them. CDR3 sequence reads: CASRPQRLGGANVLTF. CDR3 nucleotides: TGTGCCAGCAGGCCCCAGCGTTTGGGTGGGGCCAACGTCCTGACTTTC.

The chain joins TRBV19 to TRBJ1-6; 8 positions agree with TRBD1. CDR1 and CDR2 from the germline V gene are LNHDA and SQIVND (reference sequence). The CDR3 loop spans 17 amino acids. With 1 base clipped from V and 7 bases from J, the junction kept 9 bases outside the gene matches. The CDR3 protein is CASSIAGSGTGNSPLHF. CDR3 sequence (DNA): TGTGCCAGTAGTATAGCGGGATCCGGGACAGGCAATTCACCCCTCCACTTT.

CDR3 DNA sequence: TGTGCCAGCAGCTTGCCCCGGTATGAGCAGTTCTTC. Translated: CASSLPRYEQFF. The J gene is TRBJ2-1, the V gene TRBV5-6; D ambiguous. From germline, CDR1 is SGHDT and CDR2 YYEEEE. V lost 1 base to trimming and J lost 8 bases, with 7 bases between them. The CDR3 covers 12 residues.

The rearrangement uses TRBV28 and TRBJ2-7; a weak D match, TRBD2 (7 bases). Germline V lookup: CDR1 MDHEN, CDR2 SYDVKM. V lost 11 bases and J lost 4, with 21 bases in between. This CDR3 is built from 14 residues. The DNA of the CDR3 is TGTGCCGCATGTAGGGGGGGAGTAGTGTACGAGCAGTACTTC. This sequence encodes CAACRGGVVYEQYF.

This clone was seen a few times. The rearrangement links TRBV24-1 to TRBJ2-2; 10 bases are shared with TRBD1. The CDR3 is 15 amino acids. Germline V gene sequence: CDR1 KGHDR, CDR2 SFDVKD. V lost 7 bases and J lost 4; bases outside the gene matches: 5. The chain's CDR3 is CATSGQGDFTGELFF. The DNA of the CDR3 is TGTGCCACCAGCGGACAGGGGGACTTCACCGGGGAGCTGTTTTTT.

The chain recombines TRBV6-6 with TRBJ1-1, with TRBD1 matching over 9 bases. J lost 4 bases, V lost 8 bases, and 5 bases had no gene match. Looked up from germline, CDR1 is MNHNY and CDR2 is SVGAGI (reference sequence). This CDR3 contains 13 residues. The CDR3 region has the DNA TGTGCCAGCCTTAGACAGGGGGGCACTGAAGCTTTCTTT. Protein product: CASLRQGGTEAFF.

The rearrangement joins TRBV6-2 or TRBV6-3 to TRBJ1-5; the D gene is possibly TRBD1 (6 bases). The germline V gene encodes CDR1 MNHEY and CDR2 SVGEGT. V was shortened by 5 bases and J by 4 bases, with 9 bases between the two germline ends. The CDR3 extends over 13 amino acids. The CDR3 is CASSKGQNQPQHF. The CDR3 region has the DNA TGTGCCAGCAGTAAAGGACAGAATCAGCCCCAGCATTTT.

This chain links TRBV3-1 (or the pseudogene TRBV3-2) with TRBJ1-6, with 7 bases matching TRBD1. Germline assignment: CDR1 LGHDT and CDR2 YNNKEL (reference sequence). V trimming: 8 bases; J trimming: 14 bases; junction bases outside the gene matches: 12. The CDR3 spans 13 residues. The CDR3 coding sequence is TGTGCCAGCGGAGGACAGGACCTAGGAGCCCTCCACTTT. Its translation is CASGGQDLGALHF.

CDR3 residues: CASSQTTGSGNTIYF. Written as DNA, the CDR3 is TGTGCCAGCAGCCAAACAACAGGCTCTGGAAACACCATATATTTT. The chain is built from TRBV4-2 and TRBJ1-3; a possible D gene is TRBD1 (5 bases). There are 15 residues in the CDR3. With 2 bases removed from V and 0 bases from J, the gap between germline ends came to 8 bases. Germline lookup yields CDR1 LGHNA and CDR2 YNFKEQ.

CDR3 residues: CAISGQGLSYGYTF. DNA of the CDR3: TGTGCCATCAGTGGCCAGGGGCTATCCTATGGCTACACCTTC. The V gene is TRBV10-3, the J gene TRBJ1-2; D perhaps matches TRBD1 (6 bases). This CDR3 comprises 14 residues. Germline V gene data show CDR1 as ENHRY and CDR2 as SYGVKD. Trimming left V 4 bases short and J 4 bases short, with 13 bases between.

This chain connects TRBV24-1 to TRBJ2-5, with TRBD1 identical over 9 bases. The trim removed 0 bases at V and 1 base at J, leaving 2 bases unmatched. This CDR3 contains 16 residues. Germline CDR1 and CDR2: KGHDR and SFDVKD. CDR3 region: CATSDLGTGLQETQYF. DNA for the CDR3: TGTGCCACCAGTGATTTGGGGACAGGGCTCCAAGAGACCCAGTACTTC.

The chain recombines TRBV28 with TRBJ2-7, with 7 bases lining up with TRBD1. The CDR3 is made up of 15 amino acids. Germline V gene sequence: CDR1 MDHEN, CDR2 SYDVKM. Trimming removed 4 bases from V and 6 bases from J; junction bases left unmatched: 12. The CDR3 nucleotides read TGTGCCAGCAGTTCCATACAGGGGCTGTCTTCCGAGCAGTACTTC. As protein: CASSSIQGLSSEQYF.

The chain links TRBV28 to TRBJ1-1, with 7 bases lining up with TRBD1. The CDR3 runs to 17 residues. V was clipped by 7 bases and J by 3 bases; unmatched bases: 17. Germline assignment: CDR1 MDHEN and CDR2 SYDVKM. CDR3 in amino acids: CASIQGGSPTGDTEAFF. The CDR3 DNA sequence: TGTGCCAGCATCCAAGGGGGCTCACCAACGGGGGACACTGAAGCTTTCTTT.

The genes are TRBV3-1 (or the pseudogene TRBV3-2) and TRBJ2-3; 12 bases are a match to TRBD1. The CDR3 has 16 residues. With 4 bases clipped from V and 4 bases from J, the junction kept 6 bases outside the gene matches. Germline CDR1 is LGHDT and CDR2 is YNNKEL (reference sequence). The CDR3 DNA reads as TGTGCCAGCAGCCCCTCCGGGACAGGGGGCGCAGATACGCAGTATTTT. Translated: CASSPSGTGGADTQYF.